This T cell receptor beta chain is drawn from a study of a mutant IDH1 vaccine in newly diagnosed glioma. The study, taken as a whole, reports: Vaccine-induced immune responses were detected in over 90% of patients.

As to time point: week 23, last vaccination. Every vaccination contained 300 ug of the mutant IDH1 20-mer peptide and was paired with topical imiquimod. This clone came up a few times. What it binds is unknown. V lost 5 bases and J lost 12; bases outside the gene matches: 14. This CDR3 contains 15 residues. Germline CDR1 and CDR2: SEHNR and FQNEAQ (reference sequence). The table came from immunoSEQ multiplex PCR; TCRdb's copy has only in-frame clones and leaves some out. This sample has tens of thousands of clones, with roughly 85% found just once. This material consisted of PBMCs, taken from a glioma patient whose treatment included an IDH1 peptide vaccine. The TCR comes from a man aged 25-45 years with glioma. Some clones in this sample may be carry-over from other donors' samples. V and J are TRBV7-9 and TRBJ2-1; 9 positions agree with TRBD2. The CDR3 loop is CASSPPGLALDRQFF. The CDR3 DNA follows: TGTGCCAGCAGCCCACCGGGACTAGCTTTGGATCGGCAGTTCTTC.